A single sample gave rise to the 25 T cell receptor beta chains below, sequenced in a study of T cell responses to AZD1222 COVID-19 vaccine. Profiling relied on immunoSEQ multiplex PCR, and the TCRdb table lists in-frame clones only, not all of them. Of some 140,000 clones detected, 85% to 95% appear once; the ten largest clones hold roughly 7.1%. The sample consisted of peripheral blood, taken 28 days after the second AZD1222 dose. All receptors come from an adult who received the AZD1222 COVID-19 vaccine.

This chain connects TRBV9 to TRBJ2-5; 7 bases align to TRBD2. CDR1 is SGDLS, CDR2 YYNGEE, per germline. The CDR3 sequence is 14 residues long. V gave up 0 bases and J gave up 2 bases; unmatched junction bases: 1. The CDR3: CASSVVGGQETQYF. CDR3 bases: TGTGCCAGCAGCGTAGTGGGGGGGCAAGAGACCCAGTACTTC.

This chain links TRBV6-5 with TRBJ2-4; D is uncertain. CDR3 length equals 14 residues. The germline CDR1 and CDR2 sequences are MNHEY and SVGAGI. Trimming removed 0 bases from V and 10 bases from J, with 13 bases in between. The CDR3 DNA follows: TGTGCCAGCAGTTACTCGTCCCGGGTGGAGATTCAGTACTTC. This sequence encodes CASSYSSRVEIQYF.

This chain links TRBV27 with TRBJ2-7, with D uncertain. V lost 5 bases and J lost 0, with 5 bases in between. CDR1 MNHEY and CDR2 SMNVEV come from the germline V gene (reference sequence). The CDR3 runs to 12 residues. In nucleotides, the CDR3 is TGTGCCAGCAGTGCCAGCTCCTACGAGCAGTACTTC. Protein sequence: CASSASSYEQYF.

The CDR3 region is CASSLAGVGETQYF. The CDR3 DNA is TGCGCCAGCAGCTTGGCGGGGGTCGGAGAGACCCAGTACTTC. V and J are TRBV5-1 and TRBJ2-5; possible D gene TRBD2, 6 bases. Germline values: CDR1 SGHRS, CDR2 YFSETQ. Deletions cut 0 bases from V and 4 bases from J, with 10 bases between. The CDR3 loop spans 14 amino acids.

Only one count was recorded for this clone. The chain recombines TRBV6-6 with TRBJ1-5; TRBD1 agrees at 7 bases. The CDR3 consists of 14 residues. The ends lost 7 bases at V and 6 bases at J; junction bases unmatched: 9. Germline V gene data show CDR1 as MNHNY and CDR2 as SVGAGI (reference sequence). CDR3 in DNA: TGTGCCAGCACGACGCAGGGGGTAGTTCAGCCCCAGCATTTT. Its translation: CASTTQGVVQPQHF.

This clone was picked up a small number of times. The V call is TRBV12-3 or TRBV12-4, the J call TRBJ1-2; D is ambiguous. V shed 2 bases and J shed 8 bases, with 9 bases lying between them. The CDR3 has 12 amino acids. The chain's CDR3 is CASSLHGEGYTF. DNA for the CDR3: TGTGCCAGCAGTTTACACGGAGAGGGCTACACCTTC.

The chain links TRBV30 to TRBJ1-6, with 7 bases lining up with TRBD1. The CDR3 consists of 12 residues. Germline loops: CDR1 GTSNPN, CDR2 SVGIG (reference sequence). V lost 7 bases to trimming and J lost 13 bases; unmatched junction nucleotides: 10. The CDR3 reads CAFDRDRRPLHF. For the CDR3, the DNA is TGTGCCTTCGACAGGGATCGTCGGCCCCTCCACTTT.

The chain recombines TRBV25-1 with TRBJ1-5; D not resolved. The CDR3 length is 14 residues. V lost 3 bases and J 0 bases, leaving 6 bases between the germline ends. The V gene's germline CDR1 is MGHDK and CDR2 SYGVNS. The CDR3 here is CASSDWDSNQPQHF. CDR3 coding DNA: TGTGCCAGCAGTGACTGGGATAGCAATCAGCCCCAGCATTTT.

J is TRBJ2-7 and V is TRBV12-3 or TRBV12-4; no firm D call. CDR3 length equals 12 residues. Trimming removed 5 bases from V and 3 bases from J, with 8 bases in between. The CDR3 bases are TGTGCCAGCAGTACCGACGGCTACGAGCAGTACTTC. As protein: CASSTDGYEQYF.

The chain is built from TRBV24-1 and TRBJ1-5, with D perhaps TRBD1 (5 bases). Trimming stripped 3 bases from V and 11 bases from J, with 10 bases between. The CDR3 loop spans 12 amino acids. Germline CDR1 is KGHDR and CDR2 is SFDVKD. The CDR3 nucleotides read TGTGCCACCAGTGATCCAACGGGGGCCCAGCATTTT. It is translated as CATSDPTGAQHF.

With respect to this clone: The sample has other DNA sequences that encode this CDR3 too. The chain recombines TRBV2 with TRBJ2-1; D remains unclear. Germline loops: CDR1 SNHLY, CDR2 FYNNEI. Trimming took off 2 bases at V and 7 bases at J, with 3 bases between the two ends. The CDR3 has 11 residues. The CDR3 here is CASSERNEQFF. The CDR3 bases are TGTGCCAGCAGTGAACGGAATGAGCAGTTCTTC.

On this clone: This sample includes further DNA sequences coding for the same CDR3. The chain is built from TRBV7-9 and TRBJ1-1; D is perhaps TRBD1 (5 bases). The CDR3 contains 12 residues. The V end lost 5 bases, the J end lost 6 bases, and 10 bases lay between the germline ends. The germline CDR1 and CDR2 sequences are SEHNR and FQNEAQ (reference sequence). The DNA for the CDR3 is TGTGCCAGCAGCCGTGGGGGGGCTGAAGCTTTCTTT. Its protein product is CASSRGGAEAFF.

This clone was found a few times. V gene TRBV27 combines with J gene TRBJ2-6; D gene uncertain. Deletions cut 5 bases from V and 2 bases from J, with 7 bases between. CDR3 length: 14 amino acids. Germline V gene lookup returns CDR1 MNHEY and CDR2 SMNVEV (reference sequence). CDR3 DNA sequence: TGTGCCAGCAGTCCCCCCCCTGGGGCCAACGTCCTGACTTTC. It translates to CASSPPPGANVLTF.

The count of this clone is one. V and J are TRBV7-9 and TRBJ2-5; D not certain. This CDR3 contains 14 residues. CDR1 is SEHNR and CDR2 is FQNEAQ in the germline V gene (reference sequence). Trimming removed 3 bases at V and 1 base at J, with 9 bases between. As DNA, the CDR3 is TGTGCCAGCAGCTTCAAGGGTCCCCAAGAGACCCAGTACTTC. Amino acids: CASSFKGPQETQYF.

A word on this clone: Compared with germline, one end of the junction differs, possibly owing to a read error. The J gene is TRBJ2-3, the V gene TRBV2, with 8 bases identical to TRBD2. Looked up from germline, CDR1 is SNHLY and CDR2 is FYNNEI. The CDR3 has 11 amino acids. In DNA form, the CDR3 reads TGTGCCAGCAGTGTCAGCGGGGGCCTTATATTT. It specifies CASSVSGGLIF. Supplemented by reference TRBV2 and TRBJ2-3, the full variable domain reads EPEVTQTPSHQVTQMGQEVILRCVPISNHLYFYWYRQILGQKVEFLVSFYNNEISEKSEIFDDQFSVERPDGSNFTLKIRSTKLEDSAMYFCASSVSGGLIFGPGTRLTVL.

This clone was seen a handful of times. The CDR3 loop reads CASSLNRYSPLHF. CDR3 in DNA: TGTGCCAGCAGTTTAAACCGGTATTCACCCCTCCACTTT. The chain combines TRBV12-3 or TRBV12-4 with TRBJ1-6; no clear D gene. The CDR3 runs to 13 residues. Trimming pared 2 bases from V and 8 bases from J, leaving 7 bases between.

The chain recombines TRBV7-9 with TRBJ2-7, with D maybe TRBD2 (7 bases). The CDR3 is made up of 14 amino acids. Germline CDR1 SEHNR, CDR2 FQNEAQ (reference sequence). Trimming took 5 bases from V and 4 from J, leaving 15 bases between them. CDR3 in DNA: TGTGCCAGCAGCCTCCGGGGGAGGGGGTACGAGCAGTACTTC. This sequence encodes CASSLRGRGYEQYF.

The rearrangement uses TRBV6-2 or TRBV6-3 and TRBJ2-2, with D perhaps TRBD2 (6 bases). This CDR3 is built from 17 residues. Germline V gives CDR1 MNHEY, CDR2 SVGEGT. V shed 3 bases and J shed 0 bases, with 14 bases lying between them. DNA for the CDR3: TGTGCCAGCAGTTATGGGGTAGCGGAAGCGAACACCGGGGAGCTGTTTTTT. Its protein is CASSYGVAEANTGELFF.

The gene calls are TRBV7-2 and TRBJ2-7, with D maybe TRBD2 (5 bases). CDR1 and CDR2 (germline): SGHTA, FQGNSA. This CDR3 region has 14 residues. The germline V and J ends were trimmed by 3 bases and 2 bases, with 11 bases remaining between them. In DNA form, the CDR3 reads TGTGCCAGCAGCTTCCCAGCGGCACCCTACGAGCAGTACTTC. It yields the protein CASSFPAAPYEQYF.

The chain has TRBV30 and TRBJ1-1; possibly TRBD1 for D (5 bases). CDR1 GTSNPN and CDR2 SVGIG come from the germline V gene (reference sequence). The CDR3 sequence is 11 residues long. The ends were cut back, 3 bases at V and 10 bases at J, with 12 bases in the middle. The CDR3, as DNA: TGTGCCTGGAGCAGGGACCCTGCAGCTTTCTTT. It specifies CAWSRDPAAFF.

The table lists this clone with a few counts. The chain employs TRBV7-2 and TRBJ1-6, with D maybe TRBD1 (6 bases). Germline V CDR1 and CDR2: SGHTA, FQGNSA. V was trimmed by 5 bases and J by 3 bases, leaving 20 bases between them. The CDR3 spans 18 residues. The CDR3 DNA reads TGTGCCAGCAGCACCGACAGGTCAGAGGCTGGCTATAATTCACCCCTCCACTTT. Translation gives CASSTDRSEAGYNSPLHF.

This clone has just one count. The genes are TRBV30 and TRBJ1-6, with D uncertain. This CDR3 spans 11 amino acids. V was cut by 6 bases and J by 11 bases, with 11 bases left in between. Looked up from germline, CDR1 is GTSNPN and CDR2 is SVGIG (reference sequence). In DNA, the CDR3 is TGTGCCTGTGGGGTCGGAACACCCCTCCACTTT. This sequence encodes CACGVGTPLHF.

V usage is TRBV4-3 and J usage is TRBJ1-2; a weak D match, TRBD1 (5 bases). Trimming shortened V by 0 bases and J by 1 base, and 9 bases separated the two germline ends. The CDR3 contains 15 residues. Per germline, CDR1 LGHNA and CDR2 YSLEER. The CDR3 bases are TGCGCCAGCAGCCAAGATTGGGGGGTTAACTATGGCTACACCTTC. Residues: CASSQDWGVNYGYTF.

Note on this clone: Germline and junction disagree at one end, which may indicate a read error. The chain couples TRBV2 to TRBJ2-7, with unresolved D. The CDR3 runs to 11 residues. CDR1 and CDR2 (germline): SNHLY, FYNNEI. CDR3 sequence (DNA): TGTGCCAGCGTGGAAAATACGGCCAGAACATTC. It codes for CASVENTARTF.

The CDR3 here is CASSPGTPSNQPQHF. The CDR3 DNA follows: TGTGCCAGCTCACCGGGCACCCCTAGCAATCAGCCCCAGCATTTT. The chain joins TRBV18 to TRBJ1-5; D gene ambiguous. This CDR3 is built from 15 residues. Germline CDR1 is KGHSH and CDR2 is LQKENI. Trimming removed 3 bases from V and 0 bases from J, with 9 bases in between.